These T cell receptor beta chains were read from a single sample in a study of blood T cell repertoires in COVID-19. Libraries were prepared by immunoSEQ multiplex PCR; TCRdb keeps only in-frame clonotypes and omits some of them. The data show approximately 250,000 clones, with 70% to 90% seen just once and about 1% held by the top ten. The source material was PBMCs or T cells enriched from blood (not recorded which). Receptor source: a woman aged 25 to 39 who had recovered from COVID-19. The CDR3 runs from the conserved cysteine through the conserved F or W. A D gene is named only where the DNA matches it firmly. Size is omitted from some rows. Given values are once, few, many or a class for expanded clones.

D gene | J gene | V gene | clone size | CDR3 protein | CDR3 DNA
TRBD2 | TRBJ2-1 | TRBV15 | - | CATSRVPGLAPYKQFF | TGTGCCACCAGCAGAGTTCCGGGACTAGCCCCTTATAAGCAGTTCTTC
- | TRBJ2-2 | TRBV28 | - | CASSFSQGGIGELFF | TGTGCCAGCAGTTTCTCGCAGGGGGGTATAGGGGAGCTGTTTTTT
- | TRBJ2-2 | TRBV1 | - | CTSSQDSPGSGELFF | TGCACCAGCAGCCAAGATTCCCCAGGTAGCGGGGAGCTGTTTTTT
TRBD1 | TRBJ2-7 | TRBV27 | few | CASSIQGNINEQYF | TGTGCCAGCAGTATACAGGGGAATATCAACGAGCAGTACTTC
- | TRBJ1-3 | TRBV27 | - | CASSPAAVANTIYF | TGTGCCAGCAGCCCTGCCGCTGTGGCAAACACCATATATTTT
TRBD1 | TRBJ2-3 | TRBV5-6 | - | CASSGDRERDTQYF | TGTGCCAGCAGCGGGGACAGGGAACGAGATACGCAGTATTTT
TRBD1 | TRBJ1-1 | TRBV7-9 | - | CASSFHRDRPIEAFF | TGTGCCAGCAGCTTCCACCGGGACAGACCCATTGAAGCTTTCTTT
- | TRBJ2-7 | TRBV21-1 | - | CASSKSAQGKNEQYF | TGTGCCAGCAGCAAAAGCGCCCAAGGTAAGAACGAGCAGTACTTC
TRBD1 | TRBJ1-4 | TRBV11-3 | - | CASSSWGLDRGSTNEKLFF | TGTGCCAGCAGCTCTTGGGGACTGGACAGGGGTTCAACTAATGAAAAACTGTTTTTT
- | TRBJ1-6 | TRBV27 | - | CASSRPNSPLHF | TGTGCCAGCAGCCGTCCCAATTCACCCCTCCACTTT
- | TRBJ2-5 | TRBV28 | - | CASSLIPPGGVQETQYF | TGTGCCAGCAGTTTAATCCCCCCCGGAGGGGTACAAGAGACCCAGTACTTC
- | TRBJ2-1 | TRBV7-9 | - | CASSSRREDSYNEQFF | TGTGCCAGCAGCTCCAGGAGGGAGGACTCCTACAATGAGCAGTTCTTC
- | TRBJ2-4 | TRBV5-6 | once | CASSLRQAKNIQYF | TGTGCCAGCAGCTTGCGCCAGGCCAAAAACATTCAGTACTTC
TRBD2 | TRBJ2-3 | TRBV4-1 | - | CASRKLAGGHHTQYF | TGCGCCAGCAGGAAACTAGCGGGAGGGCATCATACGCAGTATTTT
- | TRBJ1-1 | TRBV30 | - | CAYEDRNTEAFF | TGTGCCTACGAAGACAGGAACACTGAAGCTTTCTTT
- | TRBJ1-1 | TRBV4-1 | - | CASSREQVNTEAFF | TGCGCCAGCAGCAGGGAACAGGTGAACACTGAAGCTTTCTTT
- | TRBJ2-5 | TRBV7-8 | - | CASSRGGTQYF | TGTGCCAGCAGCAGGGGGGGGACCCAGTACTTC
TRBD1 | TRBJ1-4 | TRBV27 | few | CASSRYSAGTVGEKLFF | TGTGCCAGCAGCCGTTATAGCGCCGGGACAGTGGGCGAAAAACTGTTTTTT
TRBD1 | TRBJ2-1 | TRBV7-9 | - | CASSSRTGRNEQFF | TGTGCCAGCAGCTCTCGGACAGGGAGGAATGAGCAGTTCTTC
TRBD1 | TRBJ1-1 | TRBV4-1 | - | CASSQGNRGTEAFF | TGCGCCAGCAGCCAAGGGAACAGGGGCACTGAAGCTTTCTTT
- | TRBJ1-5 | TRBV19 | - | CASKGVREGQPQHF | TGTGCCAGCAAAGGGGTCAGGGAGGGTCAGCCCCAGCATTTT
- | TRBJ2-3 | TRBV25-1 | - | CASTRGSPDTQYF | TGTGCCAGCACGAGAGGGAGTCCAGATACGCAGTATTTT
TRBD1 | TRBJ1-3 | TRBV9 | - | CASSAIGDRGFSGGNTIYF | TGTGCCAGCAGCGCCATAGGGGACAGGGGTTTCTCCGGTGGAAACACCATATATTTT
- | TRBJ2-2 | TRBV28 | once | CASNPFDRNTGELFF | TGTGCCAGCAACCCTTTTGACAGAAACACCGGGGAGCTGTTTTTT
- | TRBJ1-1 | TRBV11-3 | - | CASSLIQGTNTEAFF | TGTGCCAGCAGCCTAATACAGGGCACCAACACTGAAGCTTTCTTT
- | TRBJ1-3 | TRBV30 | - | CAWNRETGNTIYF | TGTGCCTGGAACAGGGAGACTGGAAACACCATATATTTT
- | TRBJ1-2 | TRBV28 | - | CASSLMAGDGYGYTF | TGTGCCAGCAGTTTAATGGCAGGGGATGGCTATGGCTACACCTTC
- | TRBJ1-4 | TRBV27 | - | CASTSGVNIANEKLFF | TGTGCCAGCACTTCAGGGGTTAATATTGCTAATGAAAAACTGTTTTTT
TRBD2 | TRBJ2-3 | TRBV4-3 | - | CASSQLAGLGNTQYF | TGCGCCAGCAGCCAATTAGCGGGTTTAGGGAATACGCAGTATTTT
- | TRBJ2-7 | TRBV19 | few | CASSIGSGIAGEQYF | TGTGCCAGTAGTATTGGTTCAGGAATTGCCGGCGAGCAGTACTTC
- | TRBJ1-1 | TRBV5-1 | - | CASSYDSINTEAFF | TGCGCCAGCAGCTACGACAGCATCAACACTGAAGCTTTCTTT
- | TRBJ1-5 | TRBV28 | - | CASRPSGSNQPQHF | TGTGCCAGCAGGCCCAGTGGTAGCAATCAGCCCCAGCATTTT
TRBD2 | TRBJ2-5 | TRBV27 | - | CASSSLAGSFQETQYF | TGTGCCAGCAGTTCCTTAGCGGGCAGCTTCCAAGAGACCCAGTACTTC
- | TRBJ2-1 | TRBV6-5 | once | CASSPRLQGEQFF | TGTGCCAGCAGTCCCCGTCTACAGGGTGAGCAGTTCTTC
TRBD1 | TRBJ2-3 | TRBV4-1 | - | CASSPGTGSDTQYF | TGCGCCAGCAGCCCGGGGACAGGGTCAGATACGCAGTATTTT
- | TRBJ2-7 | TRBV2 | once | CASSVTSGGEQYF | TGTGCCAGCAGTGTTACTAGTGGAGGCGAGCAGTACTTC
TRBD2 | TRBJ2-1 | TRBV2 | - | CASSATSGGAYNEQFF | TGTGCCAGCAGTGCCACTAGCGGGGGTGCCTACAATGAGCAGTTCTTC